The 4 T cell receptor beta chains below come from one sample, sequenced in a study of technical replicates of blood from several donors. Repertoires were generated with immunoSEQ multiplex PCR, while TCRdb's copy carries only in-frame clones and drops some. The sample holds around 80,000 clones; roughly nine tenths are singletons and the top ten take 0.25%. Sequenced sample: T cells isolated from PBMCs. The origin of the receptors is a human donor in good health.

The J gene is TRBJ1-4, the V gene TRBV25-1; 12 bases line up with TRBD1. The ends lost 6 bases at V and 8 bases at J; junction bases unmatched: 16. Per the germline V gene, CDR1 is MGHDK and CDR2 is SYGVNS. The CDR3 is 18 residues long. Here the CDR3 DNA reads TGTGCCAGCAGAGGGACAGGGGGCGCTTCATTCCGCCCGGAAAAACTGTTTTTT. This encodes CASRGTGGASFRPEKLFF.

The gene calls are TRBV19 and TRBJ1-5; 7 bases are a match to TRBD1. The CDR3 spans 15 residues. Germline-derived CDR1 and CDR2 are LNHDA and SQIVND (reference sequence). V was pared by 6 bases and J by 4 bases, with 9 bases of the junction left unmatched. For the CDR3, the DNA is TGTGCCAGTAGGACTCCGGGACAGAGGAATCAGCCCCAGCATTTT. Protein product: CASRTPGQRNQPQHF.

The chain uses TRBV11-2 and TRBJ1-1; D gene ambiguous. Germline loops: CDR1 SGHAT, CDR2 FQNNGV. The CDR3 extends over 14 amino acids. V was clipped by 1 base and J by 2 bases, with 8 bases between them. CDR3 coding DNA: TGTGCCAGCAGCTTAGCTGGAGGTAACACTGAAGCTTTCTTT. It encodes CASSLAGGNTEAFF. The variable domain in full, completed from reference TRBV11-2 and TRBJ1-1, reads EAGVAQSPRYKIIEKRQSVAFWCNPISGHATLYWYQQILGQGPKLLIQFQNNGVVDDSQLPKDRFSAERLKGVDSTLKIQPAKLEDSAVYLCASSLAGGNTEAFFGQGTRLTVV.

This clone was detected only once. The chain recombines TRBV18 with TRBJ2-3; 11 nucleotides line up with TRBD2. Per germline, CDR1 KGHSH and CDR2 LQKENI. Trimming took 0 bases from V and 4 from J; bases not matched to a gene: 3. The CDR3 has 16 amino acids. CDR3 amino acids: CASSPPSGGAPDTQYF. Written as DNA, the CDR3 is TGTGCCAGCTCACCACCTAGCGGGGGGGCCCCAGATACGCAGTATTTT.